This entry describes one T cell receptor (beta chain). Libraries were prepared by immunoSEQ multiplex PCR; TCRdb keeps only in-frame clonotypes and omits some of them. The sample consists of fewer than 250,000 clones, around nine tenths of them appearing once. This sample is drawn from a study of blood T cell repertoires in COVID-19. At the level of the study: Sites across the United States, Italy and Spain contributed samples from acute and convalescent COVID-19.

This TCR derives from a man in his sixties with acute or convalescent COVID-19. Sequenced input: peripheral blood.

The CDR3 reads CASSRDPARAGLANYGYTF. Written as DNA, the CDR3 is TGTGCCAGCAGCCGAGATCCCGCCCGGGCAGGGTTAGCTAACTATGGCTACACCTTC. The chain carries TRBV7-8 and TRBJ1-2, with D perhaps TRBD1 (5 bases). Germline V gene sequence: CDR1 SGHVS, CDR2 FQNEAQ. V lost 5 bases, J lost 0 bases, and 25 bases lay in between. The length of the CDR3 is 19 residues.